What follows are 26 T cell receptor beta chains derived from one specimen sequenced in a study of T cell responses to AZD1222 COVID-19 vaccine. Method: immunoSEQ multiplex PCR; TCRdb's copy keeps in-frame clones and lacks some. The sample gives 85,000 to 120,000 clones, roughly 84% of which show up once; 15% to 20% is in the top ten. This sample comprised peripheral blood, obtained on day 0 of AZD1222 vaccination. Receptor source: an adult in good health.

CDR3 protein: CASSFGTGAQAFF. The CDR3 DNA reads TGTGCCAGCAGTTTCGGGACAGGGGCGCAGGCTTTCTTT. This chain joins TRBV12-3 or TRBV12-4 and TRBJ1-1, with TRBD1 matching 10 bases. V shed 3 bases, J shed 11 bases, and the junction held 6 bases outside the gene matches. The length of the CDR3 is 13 residues.

The chain carries TRBV5-1 and TRBJ2-5; tentative D call: TRBD2 (6 bases). Trimming took 4 bases from V and 2 from J, leaving 12 bases between them. The CDR3 length is 14 residues. Germline V gene sequence: CDR1 SGHRS, CDR2 YFSETQ. CDR3 sequence: CASSGGTVQETQYF. In DNA, the CDR3 is TGCGCCAGCAGCGGCGGGACTGTACAAGAGACCCAGTACTTC.

The chain employs TRBV5-6 and TRBJ1-2, with 9 positions matching TRBD1. V shed 7 bases, J shed 8 bases, and the junction held 6 bases outside the gene matches. Germline V CDR1 and CDR2: SGHDT, YYEEEE. CDR3 length: 12 residues. The CDR3 coding sequence is TGTGCCAGCCGGACAGGGGCTGGGGGCTACACCTTC. Protein: CASRTGAGGYTF.

The chain combines TRBV5-6 with TRBJ2-2; perhaps TRBD1 as D (5 bases). Germline V gene lookup returns CDR1 SGHDT and CDR2 YYEEEE. Trimming pared 9 bases from V and 0 bases from J, leaving 15 bases between. The CDR3 is 15 residues long. As DNA, the CDR3 is TGTGCCACCTTCAGGGCCGTTTCGAACACCGGGGAGCTGTTTTTT. Translated: CATFRAVSNTGELFF.

In nucleotides, the CDR3 is TGTGCCAGCAGCGCCGCGGGACTAGCGGGAACAGATACGCAGTATTTT. Translation gives CASSAAGLAGTDTQYF. The rearrangement uses TRBV5-6 and TRBJ2-3; 13 bases map to TRBD2. This CDR3 comprises 16 residues. The germline V gene encodes CDR1 SGHDT and CDR2 YYEEEE. Losses at the gene ends were 4 bases for V and 3 bases for J; bases not matched to a gene: 5. The complete variable domain, with remaining parts taken from reference TRBV5-6 and TRBJ2-3, reads DAGVTQSPTHLIKTRGQQVTLRCSPKSGHDTVSWYQQALGQGPQFIFQYYEEEERQRGNFPDRFSGHQFPNYSSELNVNALLLGDSALYLCASSAAGLAGTDTQYFGPGTRLTVL.

This clone was observed a few times. This chain connects TRBV6-4 to TRBJ1-6; the D gene is possibly TRBD1 (5 bases). The CDR3 is made up of 17 amino acids. Germline CDR1 MRHNA, CDR2 SNTAGT. Trimming shortened V by 6 bases and J by 0 bases, and 15 bases separated the two germline ends. CDR3 nucleotides: TGTGCCAGCAGCCGCTTCGGGACTGACTCCTATAATTCACCCCTCCACTTT. Translating gives CASSRFGTDSYNSPLHF.

The chain carries TRBV4-3 and TRBJ1-3, with D hard to call. CDR1 LGHNA and CDR2 YSLEER come from the germline V gene. Trimming shortened V by 0 bases and J by 0 bases, and 3 bases separated the two germline ends. This CDR3 spans 14 amino acids. The CDR3 region is CASSQDRSGNTIYF. In nucleotides, the CDR3 is TGCGCCAGCAGCCAAGACCGCTCTGGAAACACCATATATTTT.

This rearrangement joins TRBV9 to TRBJ2-3, with D unresolved. The CDR3 contains 13 residues. The germline CDR1 and CDR2 sequences are SGDLS and YYNGEE. Trimming pared 0 bases from V and 2 bases from J, leaving 4 bases between. The CDR3 loop is CASSVDITDTQYF. In nucleotides, the CDR3 is TGTGCCAGCAGCGTAGATATCACAGATACGCAGTATTTT.

The genes are TRBV6-6 and TRBJ2-5; possible D gene TRBD2, 6 bases. Germline V gene sequence: CDR1 MNHNY, CDR2 SVGAGI (reference sequence). Between the trimmed V and J ends, which lost 5 bases and 8 bases, there was a span of 9 bases. This CDR3 is 11 amino acids long. CDR3 region: CASSDGGTQYF. CDR3 sequence (DNA): TGTGCCAGCAGTGACGGGGGTACCCAGTACTTC.

This chain links TRBV27 with TRBJ2-6; D remains ambiguous. The V end lost 6 bases, the J end lost 0 bases, and 21 bases lay between the germline ends. The CDR3 length is 19 residues. Looked up from germline, CDR1 is MNHEY and CDR2 is SMNVEV (reference sequence). The CDR3 region is CASSPYASLAHSGANVLTF. The DNA of the CDR3 is TGTGCCAGCAGCCCCTATGCCTCCCTGGCACACTCTGGGGCCAACGTCCTGACTTTC.

This clone was seen more than once but under ten times. V and J are TRBV27 and TRBJ1-4; TRBD1 matches 8 bases. The CDR3 sequence is 16 residues long. V dropped 6 bases and J dropped 8; count of bases not matched to a gene: 14. Germline CDR1 MNHEY, CDR2 SMNVEV (reference sequence). DNA of the CDR3: TGTGCCAGCAGGTTGGGAGGGGCAGGGGGCTGGGAAAAACTGTTTTTT. Amino acids: CASRLGGAGGWEKLFF.

The J gene is TRBJ2-3, the V gene TRBV5-8; 13 positions match TRBD2. V trimming: 4 bases; J trimming: 2 bases; junction bases outside the gene matches: 7. The CDR3 consists of 17 residues. The germline V gene encodes CDR1 SGHTS and CDR2 YDEGEE. The CDR3 is CASSLMGLAGPTDTQYF. CDR3 coding DNA: TGTGCCAGCAGCCTCATGGGACTAGCGGGACCCACAGATACGCAGTATTTT.

The V call is TRBV7-9, the J call TRBJ2-3, with D tentatively TRBD2 (6 bases). Germline CDR1 reads SEHNR; CDR2 reads FQNEAQ (reference sequence). The ends were cut back, 5 bases at V and 3 bases at J, with 12 bases in the middle. The CDR3 has 14 amino acids. CDR3 residues: CASSLQGGTDTQYF. The CDR3 DNA reads as TGTGCCAGCAGCCTTCAGGGAGGAACAGATACGCAGTATTTT.

The V gene is TRBV30, the J gene TRBJ1-2, with D perhaps matching TRBD1 (5 bases). The CDR3 totals 14 residues. The germline gives CDR1 GTSNPN, CDR2 SVGIG (reference sequence). The germline V and J ends were trimmed by 3 bases and 8 bases, with 19 bases remaining between them. The CDR3 coding sequence is TGTGCCTGGAGCAGTCTAACCGGGGCGGGGGGCTACACCTTC. This gives the protein CAWSSLTGAGGYTF.

The chain employs TRBV28 and TRBJ1-3; D ambiguous. The ends were cut back, 8 bases at V and 0 bases at J, with 8 bases in the middle. Per germline, CDR1 MDHEN and CDR2 SYDVKM. There are 13 residues in the CDR3. The CDR3 protein is CASGLDSGNTIYF. CDR3 nucleotide sequence: TGTGCCAGCGGCCTAGACTCTGGAAACACCATATATTTT.

This clone showed up just a few times. Here the CDR3 reads CASSRPVIEQYF. CDR3 sequence (DNA): TGTGCCAGCAGCCGACCGGTAATCGAGCAGTACTTC. The chain carries TRBV28 and TRBJ2-7; D gene uncertain. The CDR3 loop spans 12 amino acids. The ends were cut back, 6 bases at V and 6 bases at J, with 12 bases in the middle. Germline loops: CDR1 MDHEN, CDR2 SYDVKM.

This chain uses TRBV19 with TRBJ2-7; 7 bases agree with TRBD2. V lost 10 bases, J lost 4 bases, and 19 bases stayed unmatched. CDR1 is LNHDA, CDR2 SQIVND, per germline (reference sequence). This CDR3 comprises 16 residues. CDR3 in DNA: TGTGCCACCCGGGGGAGGGCATCGCCTCTCCGTTACGAGCAGTACTTC. Its translation is CATRGRASPLRYEQYF.

V and J are TRBV6-2 or TRBV6-3 and TRBJ2-3; 9 bases fit TRBD1. V lost 5 bases to trimming and J lost 0 bases; unmatched junction nucleotides: 6. The germline V gene encodes CDR1 MNHEY and CDR2 SVGEGT. This CDR3 is built from 16 residues. The CDR3: CASSDRGSGSTDTQYF. The CDR3 nucleotides are TGTGCCAGCAGTGACAGGGGGAGCGGTAGCACAGATACGCAGTATTTT.

This chain links TRBV4-2 with TRBJ2-7, with D perhaps matching TRBD2 (6 bases). Germline assignment: CDR1 LGHNA and CDR2 YNFKEQ. Trimming left V 0 bases short and J 6 bases short, with 12 bases between. CDR3 length equals 14 residues. The CDR3 DNA reads TGTGCCAGCAGCCAAGATGGCGGGGTAGGCGAGCAGTACGTC. It yields the protein CASSQDGGVGEQYV.

This chain connects TRBV19 to TRBJ2-1; 7 nucleotides line up with TRBD2. The trim removed 4 bases at V and 3 bases at J, leaving 3 bases unmatched. The CDR3 consists of 14 residues. CDR1 is LNHDA, CDR2 SQIVND, per germline (reference sequence). CDR3 sequence: CASSTRTSYNEQFF. The CDR3 DNA reads TGTGCCAGTAGTACGAGGACTAGCTACAATGAGCAGTTCTTC.

The CDR3 loop reads CASSQSSGNTIYF. The DNA of the CDR3 is TGCGCCAGCAGCCAATCCTCTGGAAACACCATATATTTT. The V and J genes are TRBV4-3 and TRBJ1-3; D gene unclear. Germline V gene data show CDR1 as LGHNA and CDR2 as YSLEER. The CDR3 runs 13 residues. Trimming removed 2 bases from V and 0 bases from J, with 2 bases in between.

The J gene is TRBJ2-7, the V gene TRBV28, with 7 nucleotides matching TRBD2. Germline CDR1 and CDR2: MDHEN and SYDVKM. Trimming cost V 7 bases and J 6 bases; bases outside gene matches: 9. This CDR3 is 13 amino acids long. The CDR3 nucleotides read TGTGCCAGCATCTCGAGGGAGGGATCCGAGCAGTACTTC. This encodes CASISREGSEQYF.

J is TRBJ1-4 and V is TRBV28; TRBD1 is a possible D gene (6 bases). The length of the CDR3 is 16 residues. The V end lost 5 bases, the J end lost 7 bases, and 20 bases lay between the germline ends. CDR1 is MDHEN and CDR2 is SYDVKM in the germline V gene. CDR3 DNA: TGTGCCAGCAGTCGGGGGGGCGCGGGCTACGCTGAAAAACTGTTTTTT. This gives the protein CASSRGGAGYAEKLFF.

The V gene is TRBV19, the J gene TRBJ2-1; 15 positions match TRBD2. Germline V lookup: CDR1 LNHDA, CDR2 SQIVND (reference sequence). This CDR3 is built from 17 residues. Trimming at V came to 6 bases and at J to 9 bases, leaving 12 bases not matched to a gene. The CDR3 DNA follows: TGTGCCAGTAGGCTCCAAGGACTAGCGGGGGGGAGTAGTGAGCAGTTCTTC. As protein: CASRLQGLAGGSSEQFF.

The chain couples TRBV15 to TRBJ1-6; no clear D. CDR1 is LNHNV, CDR2 YYDKDF, per germline (reference sequence). Trimming shortened V by 0 bases and J by 0 bases, and 15 bases separated the two germline ends. This CDR3 has 19 residues. CDR3 loop: CATSRDPVGRSSYNSPLHF. As DNA, the CDR3 is TGTGCCACCAGCAGAGATCCCGTCGGTCGTAGCTCCTATAATTCACCCCTCCACTTT.

This chain uses TRBV2 with TRBJ2-1; D is undetermined. The CDR3 is 13 amino acids. V dropped 4 bases and J dropped 5 bases, with 9 bases sitting between them. CDR1 and CDR2 (germline): SNHLY, FYNNEI. The CDR3 bases are TGTGCCAGCAGTGGTCCAGCTAACAATGAGCAGTTCTTC. It specifies CASSGPANNEQFF.